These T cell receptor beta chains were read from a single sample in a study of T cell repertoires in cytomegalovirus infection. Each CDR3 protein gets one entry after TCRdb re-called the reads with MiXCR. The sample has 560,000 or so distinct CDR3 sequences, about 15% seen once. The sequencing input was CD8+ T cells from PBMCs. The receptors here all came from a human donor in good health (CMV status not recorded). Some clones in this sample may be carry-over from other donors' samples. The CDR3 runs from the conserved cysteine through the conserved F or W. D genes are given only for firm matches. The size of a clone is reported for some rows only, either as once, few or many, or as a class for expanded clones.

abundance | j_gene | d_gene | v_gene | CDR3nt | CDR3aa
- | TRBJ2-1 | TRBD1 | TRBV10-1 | TGCGCCAGCAGTCCCTTGGACAGGGTCAATGAGCAGTTCTTC | CASSPLDRVNEQFF
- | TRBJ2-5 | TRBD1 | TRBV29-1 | TGCAGCGTTGGTACACAGGGGGGCCCGTTTGAGACCCAGTACTTC | CSVGTQGGPFETQYF
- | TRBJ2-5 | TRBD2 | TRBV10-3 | TGTGCCATCAGTGAGTCGACTCGGGGGGGAGAGACCCAGTACTTC | CAISESTRGGETQYF
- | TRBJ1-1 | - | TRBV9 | TGTGCCAGCAGCGTAGGGAGTCGCCAGACGAACACTGAAGCTTTCTTT | CASSVGSRQTNTEAFF
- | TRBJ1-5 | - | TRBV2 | TGTGCCAGCGAGGGGGGGGAGAACCAGCCCCAGCATTTT | CASEGGENQPQHF
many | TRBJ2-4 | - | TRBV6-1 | TGTGCCAGCAGTGAAAGTTTTATAGCCAAAAACATTCAGTACTTC | CASSESFIAKNIQYF
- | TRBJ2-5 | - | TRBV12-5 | TGTGCTAGTGGTTCCGGAGGGGGGGCCGATGAGACCCAGTACTTC | CASGSGGGADETQYF
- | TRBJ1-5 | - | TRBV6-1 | TGTGCCAGCAGTGAAAAGGCAGCGGGACAACTTCAGCCCCAGCATTTT | CASSEKAAGQLQPQHF
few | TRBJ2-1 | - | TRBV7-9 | TGTGCCAGCAGCAACATGGGGGATGAGCAGTTCTTC | CASSNMGDEQFF
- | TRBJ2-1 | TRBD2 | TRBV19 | TGTGCCAGTAGTCTACGGACTAGCGGGAGATGGGAGCAGTTCTTC | CASSLRTSGRWEQFF
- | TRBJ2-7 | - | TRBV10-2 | TGCGCCAGCAGTACGATTAGGTACGAGCAGTACTTC | CASSTIRYEQYF
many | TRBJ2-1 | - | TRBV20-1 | TGCAGTGCTAGTCAGGGGCCAGACGCAGGGTTATACAATGAGCAGTTCTTC | CSASQGPDAGLYNEQFF
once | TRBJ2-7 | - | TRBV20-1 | TGCAGTGCTAGAGATCGAGAGCGACCCTACGAGCAGTACTTC | CSARDRERPYEQYF
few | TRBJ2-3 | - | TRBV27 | TGTGCCAGCAGTACTGCGGGACTCTTTTGGGATACGCAGTATTTT | CASSTAGLFWDTQYF
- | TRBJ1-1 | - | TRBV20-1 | TGCAGTGCTAGAGATTATGACAGGCGTAACACTGAAGCTTTCTTT | CSARDYDRRNTEAFF
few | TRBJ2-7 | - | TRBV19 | TGTGCCAGTAGTATTGGTGGAACCGAGCAGTACTTC | CASSIGGTEQYF
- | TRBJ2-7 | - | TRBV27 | TGTGCCAGCAGTTCTCGGGAACCCATCTCCTACGAGCAGTACTTC | CASSSREPISYEQYF
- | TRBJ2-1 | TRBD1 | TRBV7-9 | TGTGCCAGCAGCTTAGCGTTGGGACAGGACTACAATGAGCAGTTCTTC | CASSLALGQDYNEQFF
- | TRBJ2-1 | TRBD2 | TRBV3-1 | TGTGCCAGCAGCCAAGTTCCTGGACTAGTCAACAATGAGCAGTTCTTC | CASSQVPGLVNNEQFF
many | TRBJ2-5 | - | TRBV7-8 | TGTGCCAGCAGCTTACCCGGGGGAAAAGAGACCCAGTACTTC | CASSLPGGKETQYF
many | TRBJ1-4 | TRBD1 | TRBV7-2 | TGTGCCAGCAGCTTAGGTCTCAGGGGGCAAGAAAAACTGTTTTTT | CASSLGLRGQEKLFF
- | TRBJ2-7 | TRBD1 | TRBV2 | TGTGCCAGTGGCTCCGGGACAGGATACGAGCAGTACTTC | CASGSGTGYEQYF
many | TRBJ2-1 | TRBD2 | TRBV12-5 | TGTGCTAGTGGTTTGACTAGCGGGGTGTACAATGAGCAGTTCTTC | CASGLTSGVYNEQFF
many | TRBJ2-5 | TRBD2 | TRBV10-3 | TGTGCCATCAGTGGGACTAGCGGGAGGCCGCCCCAGTACTTC | CAISGTSGRPPQYF
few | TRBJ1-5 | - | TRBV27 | TGTGCCAGCAGTCCGATGTCGGGGCTCCGCAATCAGCCCCAGCATTTT | CASSPMSGLRNQPQHF
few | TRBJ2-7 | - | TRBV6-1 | TGTGCCAGCAGTGAAGGGCTCGGGGTAGCCTACGAGCAGTACTTC | CASSEGLGVAYEQYF
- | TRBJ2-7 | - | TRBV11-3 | TGTGCCAGCAGCTTAGACCCCCTTCAGGACGGCTACGAGCAGTACTTC | CASSLDPLQDGYEQYF
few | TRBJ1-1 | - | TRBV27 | TGTGCCAGCAGTTTATCGGCGCAGAACACTGAAGCTTTCTTT | CASSLSAQNTEAFF
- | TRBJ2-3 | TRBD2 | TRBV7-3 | TGTGCCAGCAGCAGTGAAACCGGGGGGTTGGCAGATACGCAGTATTTT | CASSSETGGLADTQYF
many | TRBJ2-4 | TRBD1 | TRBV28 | TGTGCCAGCAACGCGGACAGGGGGCGAGCCAAAAACATTCAGTACTTC | CASNADRGRAKNIQYF
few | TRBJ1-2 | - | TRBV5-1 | TGCGCCAGCAGCTCCGACGGTTTGGACGGCTACACCTTC | CASSSDGLDGYTF
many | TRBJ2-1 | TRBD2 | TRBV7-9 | TGTGCCAGCAGCCCCTTTTGGGCTAGCGGGCAAGACCTTTACAATGAGCAGTTCTTC | CASSPFWASGQDLYNEQFF
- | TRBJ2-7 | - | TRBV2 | TGTGCCAGCAATTTACAGGGCGAACTCTACGAGCAGTACTTC | CASNLQGELYEQYF
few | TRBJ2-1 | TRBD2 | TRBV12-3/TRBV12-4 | TGTGCCAGCAGCCAAGAGACTAGCGGGGACTACAATGAGCAGTTCTTC | CASSQETSGDYNEQFF
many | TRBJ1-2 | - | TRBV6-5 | TGTGCCAGCGCCCCATGGGCTAACTATGGCTACACCTTC | CASAPWANYGYTF
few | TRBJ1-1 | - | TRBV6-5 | TGTGCCAGCAGTTACCGAAGGGGCGGGACTGAAGCTTTCTTT | CASSYRRGGTEAFF
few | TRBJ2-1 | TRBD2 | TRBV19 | TGTGCCAGTAGTTTTAGCCTAGCGGAAGTATACAATGAGCAGTTCTTC | CASSFSLAEVYNEQFF
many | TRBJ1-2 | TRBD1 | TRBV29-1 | TGCAGCGTCGGGACAGGGGAGGAATGGTATGGCTACACCTTC | CSVGTGEEWYGYTF
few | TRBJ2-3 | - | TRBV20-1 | TGCAGTGCTTACTTCAGAAGTGGGCAGTATTTT | CSAYFRSGQYF
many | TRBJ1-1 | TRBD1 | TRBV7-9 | TGTGCCAGCAGCTTAGTTACAGGGGGCACTGAAGCTTTCTTT | CASSLVTGGTEAFF
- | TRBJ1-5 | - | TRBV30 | TGTGCCTGGAGTGCGGGGGGGGGCAATCAGCCCCAGCATTTT | CAWSAGGGNQPQHF
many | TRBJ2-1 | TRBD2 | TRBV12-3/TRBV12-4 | TGTGCCAGCAGTCCCAGAGCGGGAGGGGACAATGAGCAGTTCTTC | CASSPRAGGDNEQFF
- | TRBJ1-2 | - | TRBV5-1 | TGCGCCAGCAGCACCTCAGGGGACGGCTACACCTTC | CASSTSGDGYTF
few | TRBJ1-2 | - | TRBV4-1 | TGCGCCAGCAGCCAAGGTGACCCCTATGGCTACACCTTC | CASSQGDPYGYTF
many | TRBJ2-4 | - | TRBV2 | TGTGCCAGCAGTGAAGGGGAGGAAAACATTCAGTACTTC | CASSEGEENIQYF
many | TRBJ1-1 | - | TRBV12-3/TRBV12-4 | TGTGCCAGCAGTTTGCCGGGAGTTAGCACTGAAGCTTTCTTT | CASSLPGVSTEAFF
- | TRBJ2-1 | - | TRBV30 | TGTGCCTGGTCCGGACCCACGTCCTACAATGAGCAGTTCTTC | CAWSGPTSYNEQFF
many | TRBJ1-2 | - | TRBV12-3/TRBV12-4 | TGTGCCAGCAGTTTATGGGGGCGAGGCGGCGGTAGGGGGTCCTATGGCTACACCTTC | CASSLWGRGGGRGSYGYTF
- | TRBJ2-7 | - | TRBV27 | TGTGCCAGCAGTTTATCGCGAGTGGCTGTTGAGCAGTACTTC | CASSLSRVAVEQYF
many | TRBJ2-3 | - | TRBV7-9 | TGTGCCAGCAGCTATCCGGTCGGGACAAGGGGGACCACAGATACGCAGTATTTT | CASSYPVGTRGTTDTQYF
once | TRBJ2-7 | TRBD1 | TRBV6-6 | TGTGCCGGCAAACGCTCCGGGACAGGGTACTACGAGCAGTACTTC | CAGKRSGTGYYEQYF
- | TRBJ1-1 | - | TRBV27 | TGTGCCAGCAGTAATATACGGGGGGGGGGCGCTGAAGCTTTCTTT | CASSNIRGGGAEAFF
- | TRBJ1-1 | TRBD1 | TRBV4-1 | TGCGCCAGCAGCCAAGTCCAGGGATCAGGGGGCACTGAAGCTTTCTTT | CASSQVQGSGGTEAFF
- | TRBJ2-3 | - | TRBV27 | TGTGCCAGCAGTTTAGGGTACGGCACAGATACGCAGTATTTT | CASSLGYGTDTQYF
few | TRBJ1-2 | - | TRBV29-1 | TGCAGCGTTGAAAGTACAAGGGAATACTATGGCTACACCTTC | CSVESTREYYGYTF
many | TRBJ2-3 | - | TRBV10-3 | TGTGCCATCAGTAACGCCGGGACTAGCACAGATACGCAGTATTTT | CAISNAGTSTDTQYF
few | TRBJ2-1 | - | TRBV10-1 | TGCGCCAGCAGCCGGACTACCTACAATGAGCAGTTCTTC | CASSRTTYNEQFF
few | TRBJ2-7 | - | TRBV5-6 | TGTGCCAGCAGCTTGGGAGGGGGGAGTCCCTACGAGCAGTACTTC | CASSLGGGSPYEQYF
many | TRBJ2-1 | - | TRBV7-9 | TGTGCCAGCAGCCCGACTAGTTGGAATGAGCAGTTCTTC | CASSPTSWNEQFF